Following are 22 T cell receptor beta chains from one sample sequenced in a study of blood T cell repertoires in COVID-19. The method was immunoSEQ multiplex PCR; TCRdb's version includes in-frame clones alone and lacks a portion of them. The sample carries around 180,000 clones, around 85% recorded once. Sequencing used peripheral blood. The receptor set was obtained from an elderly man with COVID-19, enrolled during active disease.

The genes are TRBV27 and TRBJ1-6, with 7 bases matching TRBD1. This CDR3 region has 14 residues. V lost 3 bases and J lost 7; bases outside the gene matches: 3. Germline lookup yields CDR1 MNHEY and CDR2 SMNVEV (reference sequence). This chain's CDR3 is CASSFSRGNSPLHF. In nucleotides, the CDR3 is TGTGCCAGCAGTTTTTCCAGGGGGAATTCACCCCTCCACTTT.

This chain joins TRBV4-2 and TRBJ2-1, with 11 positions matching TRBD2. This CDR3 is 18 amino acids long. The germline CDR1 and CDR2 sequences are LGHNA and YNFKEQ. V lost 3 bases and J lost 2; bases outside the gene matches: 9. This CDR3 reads CASSQDIAGGYTYNEQFF. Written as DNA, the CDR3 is TGTGCCAGCAGCCAGGACATAGCGGGGGGGTATACCTACAATGAGCAGTTCTTC.

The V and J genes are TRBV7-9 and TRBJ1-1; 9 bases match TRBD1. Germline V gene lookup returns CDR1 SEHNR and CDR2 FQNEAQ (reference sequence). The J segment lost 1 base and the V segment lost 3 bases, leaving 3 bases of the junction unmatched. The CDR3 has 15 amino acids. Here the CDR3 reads CASSLTGGQNTEAFF. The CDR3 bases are TGTGCCAGCAGCTTGACAGGGGGACAGAACACTGAAGCTTTCTTT.

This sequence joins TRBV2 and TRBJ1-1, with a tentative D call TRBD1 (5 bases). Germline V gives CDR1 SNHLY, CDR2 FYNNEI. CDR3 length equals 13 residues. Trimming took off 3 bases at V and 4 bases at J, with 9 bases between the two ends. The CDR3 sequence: CASSDRAGTEAFF. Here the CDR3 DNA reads TGTGCCAGCAGTGACAGGGCTGGCACTGAAGCTTTCTTT.

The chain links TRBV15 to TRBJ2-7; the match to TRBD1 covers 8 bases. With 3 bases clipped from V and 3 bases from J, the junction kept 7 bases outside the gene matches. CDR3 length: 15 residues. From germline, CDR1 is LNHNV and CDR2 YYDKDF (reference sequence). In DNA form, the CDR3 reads TGTGCCACCAGCAGGGGGACAGGATCGATCTACGAGCAGTACTTC. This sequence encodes CATSRGTGSIYEQYF. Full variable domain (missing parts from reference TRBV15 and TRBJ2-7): DAMVIQNPRYQVTQFGKPVTLSCSQTLNHNVMYWYQQKSSQAPKLLFHYYDKDFNNEADTPDNFQSRRPNTSFCFLDIRSPGLGDTAMYLCATSRGTGSIYEQYFGPGTRLTVT.

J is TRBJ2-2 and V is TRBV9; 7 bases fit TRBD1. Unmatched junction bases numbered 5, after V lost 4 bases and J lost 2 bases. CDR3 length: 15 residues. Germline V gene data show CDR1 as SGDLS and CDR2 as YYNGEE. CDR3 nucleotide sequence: TGTGCCAGCAGCCCACAGGGGTCCAACACCGGGGAGCTGTTTTTT. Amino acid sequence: CASSPQGSNTGELFF.

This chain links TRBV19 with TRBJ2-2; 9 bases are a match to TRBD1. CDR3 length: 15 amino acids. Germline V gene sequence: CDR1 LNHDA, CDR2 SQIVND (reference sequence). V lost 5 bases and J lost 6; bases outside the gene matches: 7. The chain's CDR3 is CASSVTGGAAGELFF. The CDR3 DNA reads TGTGCCAGTAGTGTTACAGGGGGCGCGGCCGGGGAGCTGTTTTTT.

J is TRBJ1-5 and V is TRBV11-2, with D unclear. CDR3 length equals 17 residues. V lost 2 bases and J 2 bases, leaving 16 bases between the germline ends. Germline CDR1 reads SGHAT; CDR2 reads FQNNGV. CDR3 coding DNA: TGTGCCAGCAGCTTATTAGTGAGCGGGAGAGGCAATCAGCCCCAGCATTTT. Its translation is CASSLLVSGRGNQPQHF.

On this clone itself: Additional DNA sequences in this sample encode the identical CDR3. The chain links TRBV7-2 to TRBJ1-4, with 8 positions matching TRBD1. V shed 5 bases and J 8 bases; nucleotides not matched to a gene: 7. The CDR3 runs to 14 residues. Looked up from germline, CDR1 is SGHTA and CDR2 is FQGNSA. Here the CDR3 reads CASSQDRGREKLFF. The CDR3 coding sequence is TGTGCCAGCAGCCAAGACAGGGGAAGAGAAAAACTGTTTTTT.

Here the CDR3 reads CASSLGGSETQYF. The CDR3 DNA sequence: TGCGCCAGCAGCTTGGGAGGGAGTGAGACCCAGTACTTC. The chain joins TRBV5-1 to TRBJ2-5; maybe TRBD2 (5 bases). CDR1 and CDR2 from the germline V gene are SGHRS and YFSETQ. V was shortened by 0 bases and J by 5 bases, with 8 bases between the two germline ends. This CDR3 spans 13 amino acids.

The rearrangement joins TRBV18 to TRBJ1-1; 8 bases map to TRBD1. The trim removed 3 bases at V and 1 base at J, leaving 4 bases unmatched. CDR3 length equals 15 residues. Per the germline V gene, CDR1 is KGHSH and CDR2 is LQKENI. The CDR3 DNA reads TGTGCCAGCTCACCGCAGGGGGCGGAGAACACTGAAGCTTTCTTT. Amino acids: CASSPQGAENTEAFF.

CDR3 sequence (DNA): TGTGCCAGTAGTGCCACAGGGGGCGAAAGCTATCAGCCCCAGCATTTT. It translates to CASSATGGESYQPQHF. The V gene is TRBV19, the J gene TRBJ1-5, with TRBD1 matching 9 bases. This CDR3 has 16 residues. The V gene end was trimmed by 5 bases and the J gene end by 5 bases; junction bases not matched to a gene: 10. Germline CDR1 is LNHDA and CDR2 is SQIVND (reference sequence).

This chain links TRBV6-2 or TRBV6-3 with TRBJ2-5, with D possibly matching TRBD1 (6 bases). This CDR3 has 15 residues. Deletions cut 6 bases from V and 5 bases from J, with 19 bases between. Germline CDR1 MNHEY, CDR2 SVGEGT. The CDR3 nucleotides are TGTGCCAGCAGCGCCATGCAGGGGCGGCCTGAGACCCAGTACTTC. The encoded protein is CASSAMQGRPETQYF.

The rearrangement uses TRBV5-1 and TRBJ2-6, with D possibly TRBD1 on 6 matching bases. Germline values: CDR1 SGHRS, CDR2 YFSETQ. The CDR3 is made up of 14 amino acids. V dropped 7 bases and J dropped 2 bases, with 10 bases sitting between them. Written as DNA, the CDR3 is TGCGCCAGCGCCACAGGGACTGGGGCCAACGTCCTGACTTTC. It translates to CASATGTGANVLTF.

The CDR3 loop reads CASSPMTGGENEQFF. DNA of the CDR3: TGTGCCAGCTCACCAATGACAGGGGGGGAGAATGAGCAGTTCTTC. The chain uses TRBV18 and TRBJ2-1; 9 nucleotides match TRBD1. The CDR3 runs to 15 residues. CDR1 and CDR2 from the germline V gene are KGHSH and LQKENI. V shed 2 bases and J 7 bases; nucleotides not matched to a gene: 6.

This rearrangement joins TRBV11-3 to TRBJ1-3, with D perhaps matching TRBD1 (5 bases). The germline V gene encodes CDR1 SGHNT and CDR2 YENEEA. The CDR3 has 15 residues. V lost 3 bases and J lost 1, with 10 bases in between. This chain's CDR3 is CASSLTGESGNTIYF. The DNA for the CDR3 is TGTGCCAGCAGCTTGACGGGGGAATCTGGAAACACCATATATTTT.

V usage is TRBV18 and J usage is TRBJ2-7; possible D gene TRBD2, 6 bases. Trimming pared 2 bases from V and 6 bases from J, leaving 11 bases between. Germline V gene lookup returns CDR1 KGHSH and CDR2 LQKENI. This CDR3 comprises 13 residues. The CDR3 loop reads CASSPESEGEQYF. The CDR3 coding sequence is TGTGCCAGCTCACCAGAGTCGGAGGGCGAGCAGTACTTC.

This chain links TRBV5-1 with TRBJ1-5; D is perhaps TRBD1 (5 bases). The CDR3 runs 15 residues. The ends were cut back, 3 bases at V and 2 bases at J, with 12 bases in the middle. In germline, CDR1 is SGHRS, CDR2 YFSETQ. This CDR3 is CASSSQGGGNQPQHF. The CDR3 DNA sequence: TGCGCCAGCAGCTCCCAGGGAGGGGGCAATCAGCCCCAGCATTTT.

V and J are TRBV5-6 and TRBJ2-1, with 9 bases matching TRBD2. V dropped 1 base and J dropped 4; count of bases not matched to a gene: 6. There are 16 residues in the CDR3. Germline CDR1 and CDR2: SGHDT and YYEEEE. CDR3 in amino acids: CASSLLSTSGYNEQFF. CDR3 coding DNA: TGTGCCAGCAGCTTGTTGAGTACTAGCGGGTACAATGAGCAGTTCTTC.

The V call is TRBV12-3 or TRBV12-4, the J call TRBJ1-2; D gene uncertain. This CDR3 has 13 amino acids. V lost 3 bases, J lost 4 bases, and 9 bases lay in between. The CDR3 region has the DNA TGTGCCAGCAGTTTTAACGGCGGCTATGGCTACACCTTC. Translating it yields CASSFNGGYGYTF.

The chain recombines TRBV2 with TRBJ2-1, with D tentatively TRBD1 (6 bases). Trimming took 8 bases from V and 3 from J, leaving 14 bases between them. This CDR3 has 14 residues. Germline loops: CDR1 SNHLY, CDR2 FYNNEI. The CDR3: CASGGGGLYNEQFF. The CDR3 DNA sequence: TGTGCCAGCGGGGGCGGCGGGCTCTACAATGAGCAGTTCTTC.

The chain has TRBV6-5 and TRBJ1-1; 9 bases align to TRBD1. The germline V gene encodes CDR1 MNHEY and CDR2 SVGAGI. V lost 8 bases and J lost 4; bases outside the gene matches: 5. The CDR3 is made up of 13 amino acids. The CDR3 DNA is TGTGCCAGCCAGGGGACAGGGCCCACTGAAGCTTTCTTT. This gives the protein CASQGTGPTEAFF.